Following are 9 T cell receptor beta chains from one sample sequenced in a study of vaccination effects on CD4 cells after COVID-19. TCRdb keeps only in-frame clones here, not all; method: immunoSEQ multiplex PCR. The sample records tens of thousands of clones, about 80% being singletons. For these receptors, no antigen is known. After expansion with viral peptide pools in the ViraFEST assay, antigen-specific CD4+ T cells were sequenced. A 10-day culture period preceded the isolation of CD4+ T cells. Participants each got two BNT162b2 or mRNA-1273 vaccine doses. The starting material was CD4+ T cells from PBMCs cultured with HCoV-229E spike peptides, obtained after COVID-19 vaccination. The origin of the receptors is a human donor who received a COVID-19 vaccine.

This clone was seen only a few times. The chain recombines TRBV18 with TRBJ2-7; D call uncertain. Trimming removed 4 bases at V and 7 bases at J, with 14 bases between. CDR3 length: 13 residues. Per germline, CDR1 KGHSH and CDR2 LQKENI. CDR3 protein: CASSLLGQGEQYV. The CDR3 DNA reads TGTGCCAGCTCACTTCTGGGCCAAGGGGAGCAGTACGTC.

Here the CDR3 DNA reads TGTGCCAGCTACTCGCGGGGGGTAAGCACAGATACGCAGTATTTT. The encoded protein is CASYSRGVSTDTQYF. The chain has TRBV6-5 and TRBJ2-3, with 8 bases fitting TRBD2. V was clipped by 8 bases and J by 0 bases; unmatched bases: 7. The germline V gene has CDR1 MNHEY and CDR2 SVGAGI. This CDR3 is 15 amino acids long.

The rearrangement joins TRBV19 to TRBJ2-5; 9 nucleotides line up with TRBD2. The ends lost 3 bases at V and 1 base at J; junction bases unmatched: 15. The V gene's germline CDR1 is LNHDA and CDR2 SQIVND (reference sequence). CDR3 length: 19 residues. CDR3 residues: CASSMIRRGGEVVQETQYF. The CDR3 nucleotides read TGTGCCAGTAGTATGATCCGGCGGGGGGGCGAAGTGGTCCAAGAGACCCAGTACTTC.

The chain employs TRBV6-6 and TRBJ2-7; 9 bases agree with TRBD2. V lost 2 bases and J lost 2; bases outside the gene matches: 1. The CDR3 is 14 amino acids. Germline assignment: CDR1 MNHNY and CDR2 SVGAGI (reference sequence). This CDR3 reads CASSYASGAYEQYV. Here the CDR3 DNA reads TGTGCCAGCAGTTACGCTAGCGGGGCCTACGAGCAGTACGTC.

This clone was counted between two and nine times. V gene TRBV6-2 or TRBV6-3 combines with J gene TRBJ1-5; 10 bases line up with TRBD1. Germline V gene sequence: CDR1 MNHEY, CDR2 SVGEGT. The CDR3 sequence is 18 residues long. V was pared by 4 bases and J by 5 bases, with 14 bases of the junction left unmatched. CDR3 in amino acids: CASSSVPGQGSRHQPQHF. CDR3 sequence (DNA): TGTGCCAGCAGTTCCGTCCCGGGACAGGGGTCGAGGCATCAGCCCCAGCATTTT.

This chain links TRBV28 with TRBJ2-2; D gene unclear. Trimming shortened V by 7 bases and J by 2 bases, and 8 bases separated the two germline ends. CDR3 length equals 13 residues. The V gene's germline CDR1 is MDHEN and CDR2 SYDVKM. The CDR3 protein is CASISYNTGELFF. DNA of the CDR3: TGTGCCAGCATTTCGTATAACACCGGGGAGCTGTTTTTT.

This CDR3 reads CASSRTSGGSADTQYF. In DNA, the CDR3 is TGCGCCAGCAGCCGGACTAGCGGGGGGAGTGCAGATACGCAGTATTTT. The chain combines TRBV5-1 with TRBJ2-3; 14 nucleotides align to TRBD2. This CDR3 region has 16 residues. J was trimmed by 4 bases and V by 4 bases; bases with no gene match: 5. Per germline, CDR1 SGHRS and CDR2 YFSETQ.

This clone was seen a handful of times. The rearrangement joins TRBV11-2 to TRBJ1-6, with D perhaps matching TRBD1 (5 bases). The V gene lost 3 bases and the J gene lost 7 bases, with 16 bases spanning the gap. In germline, CDR1 is SGHAT, CDR2 FQNNGV. The CDR3 sequence is 16 residues long. This CDR3 reads CASSLGRAPRNSPLHF. In DNA, the CDR3 is TGTGCCAGCAGCTTGGGACGGGCCCCTCGGAATTCACCCCTCCACTTT.

The chain combines TRBV6-5 with TRBJ1-4; D is unresolved. The length of the CDR3 is 13 residues. V was shortened by 6 bases and J by 0 bases, with 5 bases between the two germline ends. Germline V gene sequence: CDR1 MNHEY, CDR2 SVGAGI. The CDR3 coding sequence is TGTGCCAGCAGGTCCCCAACTAATGAAAAACTGTTTTTT. As protein: CASRSPTNEKLFF.